This TCR beta chain was captured by sequencing in a study of T cells in Graves' hyperthyroidism and ophthalmopathy (dated by TCRdb to between 2018 and 2021). Notes on the research overall: Peripheral blood samples were taken at initial diagnosis, before any treatment was given. Once sampling was done, hyperthyroidism patients were given methimazole at a starting dose of 30 mg daily, whereas ophthalmopathy patients were given high-dose intravenous methylprednisolone. The 100 discovery patients were divided at random into training and test sets in a 7:3 ratio. The paper reports TCR Vbeta CDR3 sequencing of roughly 140 peripheral blood samples: under 45 ophthalmopathy, under 85 hyperthyroidism and roughly 17 progressor patients. TCR V-J signatures able to tell the groups apart were searched for in a discovery cohort of 95 or so patients, of whom fewer than 45 had Graves' ophthalmopathy and about 55 had stable Graves' hyperthyroidism. Thyroid tissue and blood T-cell repertoires from six Graves' hyperthyroidism patients were also compared in the study. Whether ophthalmopathy could be predicted prospectively was tested in an independent validation cohort made up of under 20 hyperthyroidism patients plus 17 patients who later progressed to ophthalmopathy.

Spanning cysteine to phenylalanine, the CDR3 consists of 16 amino acids. Only CDR3 DNA remains: 48 bases, in frame from the first base. In the germline V gene, CDR1 corresponds to SGHAT and CDR2 to FQNNGV. Between the V and J ends, shortened by 1 base and 4 bases respectively, the junction contains 16 bases. Ophthalmopathy patients had moderately to severely active disease, Clinical Activity Score of at least 3, NOSPECS grade of at least 4, and duration under 3 months. Patients with uncontrolled infections, other autoimmune diseases, pregnancy or lactation were excluded. Clinical symptoms, serum thyroxine and TRAb, thyroid ultrasound, and orbital computed tomography formed the basis for the diagnoses. Ficoll-Paque density gradient centrifugation was used to isolate PBMCs from under 11 ml of fresh peripheral blood. Total RNA was extracted using Trizol reagent, and RNA quality was assessed on an Agilent 2100 Bioanalyzer.

TCR beta CDR3 regions were amplified from RNA transcripts. The first round of RT-PCR for the TCR CDR3 was performed with the HTBI primer set and the Qiagen OneStep RT-PCR kit. Libraries were constructed in a second round of multiplex PCR, after which size selection and purification were carried out. Paired-end sequencing of the libraries was performed with 100 bp reads on an Illumina HiSeq2000. The original pipeline was this. Raw data were processed with SOAPnuke, discarding reads with adapters, uncalled bases, mean Phred below 15, or no exact constant-primer or identifier match. High-quality paired reads were merged using COPE v1.2.5, and each unique nucleotide sequence was defined as a clonotype. Clonotypes were aligned to IMGT TRBV, TRBD and TRBJ reference segments using MiTCR v1.1. The analysis was restricted to V-J combinations with a frequency above 0.0001, which together covered 99.2% of the repertoires. The TCS score was defined as F50 (clonal expansion) divided by E x V (chaos), with BLOSUM62-based TCRdist calculated between CDR3 peptides within each V-J. Welch's t-statistics and random forest reduced roughly 530 V-J features to roughly 13, which were used in a naive Bayes classifier (R e1071). Clones were called with MiXCR by TCRdb after fastp trimmed the public reads at Q25, and only in-frame beta chains were retained. Every entry covers one CDR3 protein and lists the most common genes and DNA from its rows. The V and J calls come from TCRdb's annotation, not from the publication. The sample profile shows about 640,000 distinct CDR3 sequences; roughly 20% of them were found once. Around a third of the sample is held by the ten biggest clonotypes.

Broad study findings and their caveats: No statistical method was used to set the sample size in advance, and investigators knew the group allocation. In cross-validation, a model built on a 13 V-J signature told ophthalmopathy apart from stable hyperthyroidism with 85% to 90% sensitivity and roughly 81% specificity, and in testing the same model reached 80%/75%. In validation, the model predicted progression to ophthalmopathy a median of around 6.5 months before onset, with about 70% sensitivity and about 72% specificity. Most expanded thyroid clonotypes (frequency above 0.001) were also detected in blood, a finding suggesting that blood repertoires may reflect thyroid immune responses.

A word on this clonotype: The antigen it recognizes is unknown. Nothing much larger sits one base from this clone, and base qualities are not available.

This TCR was recovered from a man between 25 and 39 years old with Graves' ophthalmopathy. Specimen: blood. The chain was built from TRBV11-2 and TRBJ1-2; the D region possibly corresponds to TRBD1 (5 bases align). The DNA reads as follows: TGTGCCAGCAGCTTAGTAGGGACTCCGAAGTCCTATGGCTACACCTTC. It specifies CASSLVGTPKSYGYTF.